Sequencing of this TCR beta chain was carried out in a study of shared clonotypes between healthy human individuals. Study details: Three CD4 naive, three CD4 memory, two CD8 naive and one CD8 memory plate were used per donor. General observations from the study: Researchers sampled blood only, noting tissue repertoires likely differ. Only a few donors were included, so the genetic and exposure-history diversity represented was limited.

V was clipped by 1 base and J by 2 bases, with 12 bases between them. Germline CDR1 reads MNHNY; CDR2 reads SVGAGI (reference sequence). CDR3 length: 15 amino acids. Concerning this clone: The antigen is undetermined.

Naive CD8 isolation took CD45RO-negative cells positively selected for CCR7 and excluded terminally differentiated effector memory CD45RA+ cells. Produced via immunoSEQ multiplex PCR; TCRdb's table is partial and in-frame only. This sample has millions of clones, with more than 85% found just once. The J gene is TRBJ2-7, the V gene TRBV6-6, with D possibly called TRBD1 or TRBD2 (5 bases each). What was sequenced was naive CD8+ T cells from PBMCs. This clonotype was sampled from a man younger than 35 in good health. Some clones in this sample may be carry-over from other donors' samples. The CDR3 coding sequence is TGTGCCAGCAGTTACTTGGGGCAGGGACCCTACGAGCAGTACTTC. This gives the protein CASSYLGQGPYEQYF.